This TCR beta chain came from a study of vaccination effects on CD4 cells after COVID-19. General observations from the study: In the late period after vaccination, infection- and vaccine-induced clones contracted markedly.

Some clones are missing from TCRdb's copy, which holds only in-frame ones; the method was immunoSEQ multiplex PCR. The sample contains 41,000 or so clones, 55% to 75% of which appear only once. After expansion with viral peptide pools in the ViraFEST assay, antigen-specific CD4+ T cells were sequenced. It was after approximately 10 days of culture that CD4+ T cells were isolated. Nucleocapsid antibody tests were negative, and the vaccine recipients had no prior SARS-CoV-2 infection. CDR3 length: 16 amino acids. Germline V gives CDR1 SGDLS, CDR2 YYNGEE. The ends were cut back, 4 bases at V and 5 bases at J, with 18 bases in the middle. In the case of this clone: Its antigen is undetermined.

This sequence originates from a human donor who received a COVID-19 vaccine. The sequencing used CD4+ T cells from PBMCs cultured with HCoV-OC43 spike peptides, collected before COVID-19 vaccination. This sample's subset: HCoV-OC43 spike overlapping peptide pool stimulation. V usage is TRBV9 and J usage is TRBJ1-4; a possible D gene is TRBD1 (5 bases). The CDR3 loop reads CASSLRGGSPNEKLFF. The CDR3 DNA reads as TGTGCCAGCAGCCTAAGGGGAGGGTCGCCCAATGAAAAACTGTTTTTT. Variable domain in full (rest from reference TRBV9 and TRBJ1-4): DSGVTQTPKHLITATGQRVTLRCSPRSGDLSVYWYQQSLDQGLQFLIQYYNGEERAKGNILERFSAQQFPDLHSELNLSSLELGDSALYFCASSLRGGSPNEKLFFGSGTQLSVL.